This T cell receptor (beta chain) was observed in a study of CD8+ T cells in alopecia areata. RNA, once extracted, was reverse transcribed into cDNA for use as the sequencing template. Clones were read by immunoSEQ multiplex PCR, and TCRdb kept only the in-frame ones, dropping some. Here the sample spans about 100,000 clones, 44% being singletons. As to treatment: oral pan-JAK inhibitor, 5-10 mg twice daily. The CDR3 runs 12 residues. Trimming took 5 bases from V and 7 from J; bases not matched to a gene: 6. The germline V gene has CDR1 SQVTM and CDR2 ANQGSEA. This sequence was found in a human donor with alopecia areata. The chain combines TRBV29-1 with TRBJ1-1, with 8 bases that match TRBD1. The sequencing used CD8+ T cells sorted from blood, collected at week 24, from a patient treated with tofacitinib. CDR3: CSVLQGDFEAFF. The CDR3 coding sequence is TGCAGCGTTCTACAGGGGGACTTTGAAGCTTTCTTT. Combining the CDR3 with reference TRBV29-1 and TRBJ1-1 gives the whole variable domain SAVISQKPSRDICQRGTSLTIQCQVDSQVTMMFWYRQQPGQSLTLIATANQGSEATYESGFVIDKFPISRPNLTFSTLTVSNMSPEDSSIYLCSVLQGDFEAFFGQGTRLTVV.